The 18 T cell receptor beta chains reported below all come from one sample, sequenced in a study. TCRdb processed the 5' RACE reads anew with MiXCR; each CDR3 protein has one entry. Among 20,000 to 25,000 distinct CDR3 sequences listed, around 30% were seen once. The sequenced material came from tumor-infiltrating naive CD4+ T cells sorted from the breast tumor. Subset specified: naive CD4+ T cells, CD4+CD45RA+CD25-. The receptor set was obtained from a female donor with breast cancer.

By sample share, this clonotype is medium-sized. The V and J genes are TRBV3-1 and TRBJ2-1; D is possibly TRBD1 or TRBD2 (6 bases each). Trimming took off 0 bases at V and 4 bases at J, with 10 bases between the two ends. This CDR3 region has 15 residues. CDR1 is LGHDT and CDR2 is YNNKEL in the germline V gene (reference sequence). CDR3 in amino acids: CASSQDRGLYNEQFF. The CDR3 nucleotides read TGTGCCAGCAGCCAAGACAGGGGACTGTACAATGAGCAGTTCTTC.

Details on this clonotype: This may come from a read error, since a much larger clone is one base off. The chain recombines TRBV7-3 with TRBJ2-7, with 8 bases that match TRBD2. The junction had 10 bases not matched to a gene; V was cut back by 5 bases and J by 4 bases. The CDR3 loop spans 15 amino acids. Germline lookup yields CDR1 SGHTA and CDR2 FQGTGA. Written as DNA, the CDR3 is TGTGCCAGCAGCCCAAGAGGCGGACTAGCTTACGAGCAGTACTTC. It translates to CASSPRGGLAYEQYF. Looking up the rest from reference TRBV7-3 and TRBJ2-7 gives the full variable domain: GAGVSQTPSNKVTEKGKYVELRCDPISGHTALYWYRQSLGQGPEFLIYFQGTGAADDSGLPNDRFFAVRPEGSVSTLKIQRTERGDSAVYLCASSPRGGLAYEQYFGPGTRLTVT.

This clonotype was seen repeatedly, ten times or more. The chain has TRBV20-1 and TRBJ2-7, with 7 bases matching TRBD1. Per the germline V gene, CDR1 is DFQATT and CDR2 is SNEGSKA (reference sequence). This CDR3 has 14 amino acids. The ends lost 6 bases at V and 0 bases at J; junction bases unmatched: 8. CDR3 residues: CSAGATGSSYEQYF. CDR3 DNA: TGCAGTGCAGGAGCGACAGGGAGCTCCTACGAGCAGTACTTC.

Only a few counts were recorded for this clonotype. The CDR3 region is CASSYSIPGGTDTQYF. In DNA, the CDR3 is TGTGCCAGCAGTTACTCGATACCGGGGGGCACAGATACGCAGTATTTT. The rearrangement uses TRBV6-2 or TRBV6-3 and TRBJ2-3; a possible D gene is TRBD2 (6 bases). Germline values: CDR1 MNHEY, CDR2 SVGEGT. The CDR3 has 16 amino acids. The ends were cut back, 0 bases at V and 1 base at J, with 11 bases in the middle.

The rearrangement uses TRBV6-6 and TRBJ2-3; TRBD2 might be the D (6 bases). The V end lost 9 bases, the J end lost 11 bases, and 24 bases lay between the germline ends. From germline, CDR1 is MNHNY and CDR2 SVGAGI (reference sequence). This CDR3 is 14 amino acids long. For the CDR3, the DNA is TGTGCCAGTCGCCTGGGGGGTGACGACAATGAGCAGTATTTT. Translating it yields CASRLGGDDNEQYF.

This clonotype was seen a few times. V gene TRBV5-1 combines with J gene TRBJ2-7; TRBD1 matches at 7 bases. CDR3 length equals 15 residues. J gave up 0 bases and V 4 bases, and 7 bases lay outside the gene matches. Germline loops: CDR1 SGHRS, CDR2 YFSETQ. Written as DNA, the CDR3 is TGCGCCAGCAGCCTATTGGGACAGAGCTCCTACGAGCAGTACTTC. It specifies CASSLLGQSSYEQYF.

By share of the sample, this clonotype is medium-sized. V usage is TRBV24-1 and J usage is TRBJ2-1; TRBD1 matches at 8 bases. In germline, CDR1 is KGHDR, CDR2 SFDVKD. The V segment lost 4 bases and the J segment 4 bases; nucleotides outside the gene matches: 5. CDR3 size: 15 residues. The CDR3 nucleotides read TGTGCCACCAGTGAGCAGGGGGCCTTGTACAATGAGCAGTTCTTC. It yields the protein CATSEQGALYNEQFF.

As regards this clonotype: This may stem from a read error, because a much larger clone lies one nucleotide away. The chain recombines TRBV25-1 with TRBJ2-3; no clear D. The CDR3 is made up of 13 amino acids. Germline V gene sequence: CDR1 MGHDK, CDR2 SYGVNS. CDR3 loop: CASSGDNTDTRYF. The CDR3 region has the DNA TGTGCCAGCAGTGGTGACAACACAGATACGCGGTATTTT.

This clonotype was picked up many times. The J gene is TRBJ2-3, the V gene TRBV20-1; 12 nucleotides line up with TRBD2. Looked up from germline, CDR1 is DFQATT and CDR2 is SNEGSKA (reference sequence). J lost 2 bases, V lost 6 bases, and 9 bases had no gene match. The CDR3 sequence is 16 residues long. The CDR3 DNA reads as TGCAGTGCAAAAAAACTAGCGGGAGGCCCCACAGATACGCAGTATTTT. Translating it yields CSAKKLAGGPTDTQYF.

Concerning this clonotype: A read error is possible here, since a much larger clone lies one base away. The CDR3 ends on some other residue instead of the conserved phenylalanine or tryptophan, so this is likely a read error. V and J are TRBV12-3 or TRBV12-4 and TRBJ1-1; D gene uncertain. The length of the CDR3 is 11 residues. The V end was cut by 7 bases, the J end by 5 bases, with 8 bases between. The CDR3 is CASTPGTEAFS. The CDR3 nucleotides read TGTGCCAGCACCCCGGGGACTGAAGCTTTCTCT.

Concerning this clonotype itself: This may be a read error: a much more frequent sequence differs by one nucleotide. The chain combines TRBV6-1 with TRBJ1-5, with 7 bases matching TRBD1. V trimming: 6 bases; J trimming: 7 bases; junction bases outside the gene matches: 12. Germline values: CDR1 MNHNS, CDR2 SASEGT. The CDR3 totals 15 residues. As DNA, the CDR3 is TGTGCCAGCAGACCAGGGGGGGGTTACAAGCAGCCCCAGCATTTT. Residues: CASRPGGGYKQPQHF.

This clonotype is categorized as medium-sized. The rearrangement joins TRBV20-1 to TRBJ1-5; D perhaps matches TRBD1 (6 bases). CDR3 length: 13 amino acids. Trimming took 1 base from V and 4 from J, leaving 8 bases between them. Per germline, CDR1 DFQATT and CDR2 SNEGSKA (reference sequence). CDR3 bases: TGCAGTGCTAGAGCTGACAGGAATCAGCCCCAGCATTTT. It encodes CSARADRNQPQHF.

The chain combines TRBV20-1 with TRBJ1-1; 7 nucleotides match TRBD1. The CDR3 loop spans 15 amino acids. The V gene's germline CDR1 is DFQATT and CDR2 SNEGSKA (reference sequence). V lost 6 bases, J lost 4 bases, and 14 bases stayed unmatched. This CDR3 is CSANPIDREATEAFF. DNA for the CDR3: TGCAGTGCCAACCCTATTGACAGGGAGGCCACTGAAGCTTTCTTT.

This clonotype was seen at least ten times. The CDR3 loop reads CASSYTARVNEQFF. CDR3 sequence (DNA): TGTGCCAGCAGTTACACGGCCCGCGTAAATGAGCAGTTCTTC. The rearrangement links TRBV6-5 to TRBJ2-1, with D unclear. Trimming left V 2 bases short and J 7 bases short, with 12 bases between. Germline V CDR1 and CDR2: MNHEY, SVGAGI. This CDR3 comprises 14 residues.

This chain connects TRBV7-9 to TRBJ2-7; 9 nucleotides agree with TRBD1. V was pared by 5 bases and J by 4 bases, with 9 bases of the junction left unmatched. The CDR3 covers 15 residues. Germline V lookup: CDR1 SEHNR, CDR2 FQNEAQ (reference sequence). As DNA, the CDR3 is TGTGCCAGCAGCCCAACGGGACAGGGATCTTACGAGCAGTACTTC. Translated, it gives CASSPTGQGSYEQYF.

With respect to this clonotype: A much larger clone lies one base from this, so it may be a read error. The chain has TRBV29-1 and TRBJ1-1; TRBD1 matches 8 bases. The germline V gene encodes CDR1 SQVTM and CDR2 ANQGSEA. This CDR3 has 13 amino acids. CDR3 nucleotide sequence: TGCAGCGGTTCGACAGGGGTGAACACTGAAGCTTACTTT. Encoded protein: CSGSTGVNTEAYF.

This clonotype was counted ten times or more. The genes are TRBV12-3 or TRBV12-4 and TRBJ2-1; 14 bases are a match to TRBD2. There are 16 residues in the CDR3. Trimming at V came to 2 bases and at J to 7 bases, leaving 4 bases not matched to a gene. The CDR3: CASSLRTSGRSNEQFF. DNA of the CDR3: TGTGCCAGCAGTTTAAGGACTAGCGGGAGGAGTAATGAGCAGTTCTTC.

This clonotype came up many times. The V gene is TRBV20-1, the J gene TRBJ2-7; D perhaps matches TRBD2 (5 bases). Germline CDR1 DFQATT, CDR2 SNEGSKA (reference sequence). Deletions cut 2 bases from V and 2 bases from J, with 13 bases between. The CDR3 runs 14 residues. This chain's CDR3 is CSARRGRPAYEQYF. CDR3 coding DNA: TGCAGTGCTAGACGAGGGCGACCCGCCTACGAGCAGTACTTC.